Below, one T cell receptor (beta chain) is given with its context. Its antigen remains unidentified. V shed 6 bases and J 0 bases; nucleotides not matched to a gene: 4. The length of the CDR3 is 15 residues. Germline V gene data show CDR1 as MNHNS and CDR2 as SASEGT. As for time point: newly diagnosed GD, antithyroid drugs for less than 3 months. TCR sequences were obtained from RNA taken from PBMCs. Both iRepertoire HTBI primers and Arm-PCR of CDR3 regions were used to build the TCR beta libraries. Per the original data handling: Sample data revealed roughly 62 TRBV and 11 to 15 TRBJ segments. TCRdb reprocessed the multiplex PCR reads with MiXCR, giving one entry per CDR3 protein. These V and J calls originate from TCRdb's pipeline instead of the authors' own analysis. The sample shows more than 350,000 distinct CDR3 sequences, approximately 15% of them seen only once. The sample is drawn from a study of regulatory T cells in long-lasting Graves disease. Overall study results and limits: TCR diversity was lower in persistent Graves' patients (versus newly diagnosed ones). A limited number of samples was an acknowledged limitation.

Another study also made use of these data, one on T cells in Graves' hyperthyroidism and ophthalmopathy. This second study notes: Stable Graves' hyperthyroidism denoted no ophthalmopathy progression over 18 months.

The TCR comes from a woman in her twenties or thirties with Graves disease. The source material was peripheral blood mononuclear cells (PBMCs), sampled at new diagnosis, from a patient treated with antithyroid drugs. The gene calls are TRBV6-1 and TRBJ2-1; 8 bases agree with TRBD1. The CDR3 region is CASRRTGISYNEQFF. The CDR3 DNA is TGTGCCAGCAGGAGGACAGGGATCTCCTACAATGAGCAGTTCTTC.